These 3 T cell receptor beta chains share one sample of origin, sequenced in a study of OX40 agonist ivuxolimab in advanced cancers. Profiling relied on immunoSEQ multiplex PCR, and the TCRdb table lists in-frame clones only, not all of them. Counted here are about 45,000 clones, 80% to 90% occurring once; the ten biggest clones make up 2% to 3%. The sample here was CD4+ or CD8+ T cells sorted from blood, taken in a trial of the OX40 agonist ivuxolimab. The receptor set was obtained from an adult with an advanced solid tumor such as melanoma, head and neck, liver or kidney cancer.

This chain connects TRBV5-8 to TRBJ1-1; D not certain. Trimming removed 1 base from V and 0 bases from J, with 10 bases in between. CDR1 and CDR2 (germline): SGHTS, YDEGEE. The CDR3 has 15 residues. CDR3 coding DNA: TGTGCCAGCAGCTTGCCTCCGGGGATGAACACTGAAGCTTTCTTT. Encoded protein: CASSLPPGMNTEAFF.

This chain uses TRBV7-8 with TRBJ1-2; no reliable D call. CDR1 is SGHVS and CDR2 is FQNEAQ in the germline V gene. The CDR3 extends over 13 amino acids. V lost 1 base to trimming and J lost 5 bases, with 8 bases between them. This CDR3 is CASSLGGRYGYTF. DNA for the CDR3: TGTGCCAGCAGCTTAGGAGGGAGGTATGGCTACACCTTC.

This chain links TRBV15 with TRBJ2-5; 7 bases line up with TRBD1. V shed 3 bases, J shed 2 bases, and the junction held 3 bases outside the gene matches. The germline V gene has CDR1 LNHNV and CDR2 YYDKDF (reference sequence). CDR3 length: 14 amino acids. CDR3 DNA sequence: TGTGCCACCAGCAGGACAGGGTCGCAAGAGACCCAGTACTTC. It encodes CATSRTGSQETQYF. The variable domain in full, completed from reference TRBV15 and TRBJ2-5, reads DAMVIQNPRYQVTQFGKPVTLSCSQTLNHNVMYWYQQKSSQAPKLLFHYYDKDFNNEADTPDNFQSRRPNTSFCFLDIRSPGLGDTAMYLCATSRTGSQETQYFGPGTRLLVL.